This T cell receptor (beta chain) was sequenced for a study of T-cell reconstitution after alpha-beta-depleted transplantation in children. Unique molecular identifiers were used in preparing the TCRbeta library. TCRdb redid the calling of the PCR reads with MiXCR, one entry per CDR3 protein. Of some 500,000 distinct CDR3 sequences in the sample, around 19% were seen once. This CDR3 is 14 amino acids long. Germline values: CDR1 SEHNR, CDR2 FQNEAQ (reference sequence). The V gene end was trimmed by 3 bases and the J gene end by 6 bases; junction bases not matched to a gene: 4. The clonotype originates from a human donor who donated a stem cell graft to a child with acute lymphoblastic leukemia. The starting material was PBMCs from the stem cell graft donor, obtained from the stem cell graft. V usage is TRBV7-9 and J usage is TRBJ2-4; 8 positions agree with TRBD2. The CDR3, as DNA: TGTGCCAGCAGCTTGTCAAGCGGGAGAAACATTCAGTACTTC. Protein sequence: CASSLSSGRNIQYF.